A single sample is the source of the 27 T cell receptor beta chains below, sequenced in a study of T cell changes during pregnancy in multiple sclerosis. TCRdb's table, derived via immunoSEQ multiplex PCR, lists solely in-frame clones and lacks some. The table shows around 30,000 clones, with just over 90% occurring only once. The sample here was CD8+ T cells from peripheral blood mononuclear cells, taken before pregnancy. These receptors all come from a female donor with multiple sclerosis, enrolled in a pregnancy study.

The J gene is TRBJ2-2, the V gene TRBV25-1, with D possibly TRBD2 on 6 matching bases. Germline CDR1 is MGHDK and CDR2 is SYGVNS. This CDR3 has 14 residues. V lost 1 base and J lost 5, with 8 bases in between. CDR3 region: CASSEWGDTGELFF. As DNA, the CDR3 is TGTGCCAGCAGTGAATGGGGGGATACCGGGGAGCTGTTTTTT.

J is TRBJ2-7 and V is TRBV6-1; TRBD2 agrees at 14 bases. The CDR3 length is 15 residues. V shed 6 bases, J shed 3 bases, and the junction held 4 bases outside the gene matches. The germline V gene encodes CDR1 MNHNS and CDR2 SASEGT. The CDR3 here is CASSGTSGRVYEQYF. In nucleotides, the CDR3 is TGTGCCAGCAGCGGGACTAGCGGGAGAGTCTACGAGCAGTACTTC.

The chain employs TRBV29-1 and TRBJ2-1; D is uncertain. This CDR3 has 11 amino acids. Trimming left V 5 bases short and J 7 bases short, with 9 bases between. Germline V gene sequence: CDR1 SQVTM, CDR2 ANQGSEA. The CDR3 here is CSVRPRNEQFF. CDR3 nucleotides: TGCAGCGTTCGCCCTAGAAATGAGCAGTTCTTC.

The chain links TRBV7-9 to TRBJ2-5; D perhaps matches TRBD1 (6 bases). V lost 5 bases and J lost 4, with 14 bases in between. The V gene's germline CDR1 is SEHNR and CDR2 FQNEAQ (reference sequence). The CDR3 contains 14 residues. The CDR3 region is CASSQTGQRETQYF. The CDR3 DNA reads TGTGCCAGCAGCCAAACAGGACAGCGAGAGACCCAGTACTTC.

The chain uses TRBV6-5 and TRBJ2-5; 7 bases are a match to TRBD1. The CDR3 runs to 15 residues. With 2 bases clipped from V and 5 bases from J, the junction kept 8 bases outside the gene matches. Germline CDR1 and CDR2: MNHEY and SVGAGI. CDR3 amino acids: CASSYAFGQEETQYF. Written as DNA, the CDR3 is TGTGCCAGCAGTTACGCCTTCGGACAGGAGGAGACCCAGTACTTC.

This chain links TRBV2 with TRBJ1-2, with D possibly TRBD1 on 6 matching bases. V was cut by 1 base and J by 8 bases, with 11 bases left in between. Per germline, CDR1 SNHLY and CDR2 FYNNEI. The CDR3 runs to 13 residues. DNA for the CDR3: TGTGCCAGCAGTGAAGGGGAGGGGGGCGGCTACACCTTC. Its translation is CASSEGEGGGYTF.

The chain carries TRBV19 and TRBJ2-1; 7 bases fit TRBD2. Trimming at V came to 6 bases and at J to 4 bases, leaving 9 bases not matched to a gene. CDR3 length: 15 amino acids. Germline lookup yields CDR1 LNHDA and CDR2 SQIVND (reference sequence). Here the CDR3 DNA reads TGTGCCAGTAGACCAAGCGGGGCCCTTTACAATGAGCAGTTCTTC. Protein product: CASRPSGALYNEQFF.

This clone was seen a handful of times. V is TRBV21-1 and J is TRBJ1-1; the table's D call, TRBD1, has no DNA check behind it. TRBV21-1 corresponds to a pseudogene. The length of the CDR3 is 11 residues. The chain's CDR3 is CASIDRGAAFF. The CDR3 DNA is TGTGCCAGCATAGACAGGGGAGCAGCTTTCTTT.

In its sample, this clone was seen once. CDR3 region: CASLRHPREQYF. CDR3 coding DNA: TGTGCCAGCTTAAGACACCCCAGGGAGCAGTACTTC. V and J are TRBV25-1 and TRBJ2-7; no reliable D call. The CDR3 is 12 amino acids. Germline values: CDR1 MGHDK, CDR2 SYGVNS. Trimming left V 8 bases short and J 7 bases short, with 15 bases between.

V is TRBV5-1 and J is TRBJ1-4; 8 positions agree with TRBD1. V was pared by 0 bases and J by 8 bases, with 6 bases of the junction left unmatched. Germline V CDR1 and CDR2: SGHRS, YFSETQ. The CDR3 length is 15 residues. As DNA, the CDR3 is TGCGCCAGCAGCTTGGGACAGGGGCCCCGGGAAAAACTGTTTTTT. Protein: CASSLGQGPREKLFF.

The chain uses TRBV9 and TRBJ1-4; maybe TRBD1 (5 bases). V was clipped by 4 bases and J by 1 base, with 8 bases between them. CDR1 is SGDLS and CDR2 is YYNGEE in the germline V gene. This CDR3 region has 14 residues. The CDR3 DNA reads TGTGCCAGCAGCATCGGGGGAACTAATGAAAAACTGTTTTTT. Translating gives CASSIGGTNEKLFF.

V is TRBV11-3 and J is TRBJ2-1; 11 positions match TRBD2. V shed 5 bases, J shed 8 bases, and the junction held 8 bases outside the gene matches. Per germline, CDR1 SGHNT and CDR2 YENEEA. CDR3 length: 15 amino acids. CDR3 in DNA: TGTGCCAGCAGCCGTACTAGCGGGAGTCCCGATGAGCAGTTCTTC. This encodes CASSRTSGSPDEQFF.

CDR3: CASSGQGPTGELFF. The CDR3 DNA is TGTGCCAGCAGCGGACAAGGGCCCACCGGGGAGCTGTTTTTT. The chain uses TRBV11-2 and TRBJ2-2, with D perhaps TRBD1 (5 bases). The CDR3 loop spans 14 amino acids. Trimming pared 5 bases from V and 4 bases from J, leaving 11 bases between. Germline V gives CDR1 SGHAT, CDR2 FQNNGV.

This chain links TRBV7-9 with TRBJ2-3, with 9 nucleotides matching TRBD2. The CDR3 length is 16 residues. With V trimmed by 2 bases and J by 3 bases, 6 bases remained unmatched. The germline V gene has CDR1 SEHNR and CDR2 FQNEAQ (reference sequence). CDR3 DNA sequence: TGTGCCAGCAGCTTAATGCGGGAGGGTAATACAGATACGCAGTATTTT. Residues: CASSLMREGNTDTQYF.

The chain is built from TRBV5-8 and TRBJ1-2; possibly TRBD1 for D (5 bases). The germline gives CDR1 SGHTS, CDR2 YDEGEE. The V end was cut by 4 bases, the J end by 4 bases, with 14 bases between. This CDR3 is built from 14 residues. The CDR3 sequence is CASSVTRASYGYTF. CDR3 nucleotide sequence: TGTGCCAGCAGCGTGACCAGGGCAAGCTATGGCTACACCTTC. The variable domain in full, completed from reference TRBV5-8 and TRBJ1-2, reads EAGVTQSPTHLIKTRGQQATLRCSPISGHTSVYWYQQALGLGLQFLLWYDEGEERNRGNFPPRFSGRQFPNYSSELNVNALELEDSALYLCASSVTRASYGYTFGSGTRLTVV.

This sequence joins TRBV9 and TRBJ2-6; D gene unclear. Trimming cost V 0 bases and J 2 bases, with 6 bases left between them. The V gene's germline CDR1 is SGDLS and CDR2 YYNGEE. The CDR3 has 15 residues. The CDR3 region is CASSVASAGANVLTF. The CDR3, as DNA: TGTGCCAGCAGCGTAGCGTCAGCTGGGGCCAACGTCCTGACTTTC.

The CDR3 is CASWEGPQETQYF. CDR3 sequence (DNA): TGTGCCAGCTGGGAGGGACCCCAAGAGACCCAGTACTTC. This chain links TRBV2 with TRBJ2-5, with 7 bases matching TRBD2. The CDR3 has 13 amino acids. After removal of 8 bases from V and 1 base from J, the junction contained 4 bases not matched to a gene. Germline CDR1 SNHLY, CDR2 FYNNEI.

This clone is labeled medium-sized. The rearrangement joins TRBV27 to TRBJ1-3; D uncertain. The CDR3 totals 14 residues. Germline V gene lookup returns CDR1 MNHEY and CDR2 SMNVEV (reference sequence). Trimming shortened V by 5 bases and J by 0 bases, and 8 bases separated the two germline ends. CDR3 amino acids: CASSPSRSGNTIYF. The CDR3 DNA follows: TGTGCCAGCAGTCCCTCTCGCTCTGGAAACACCATATATTTT.

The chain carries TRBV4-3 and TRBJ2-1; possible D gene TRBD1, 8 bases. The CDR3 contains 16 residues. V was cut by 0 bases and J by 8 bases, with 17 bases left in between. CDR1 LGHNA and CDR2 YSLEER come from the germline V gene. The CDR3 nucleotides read TGCGCCAGCAGCCAAGATCGTCAGGGGGCGGGGGATGAGCAGTTCTTC. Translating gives CASSQDRQGAGDEQFF.

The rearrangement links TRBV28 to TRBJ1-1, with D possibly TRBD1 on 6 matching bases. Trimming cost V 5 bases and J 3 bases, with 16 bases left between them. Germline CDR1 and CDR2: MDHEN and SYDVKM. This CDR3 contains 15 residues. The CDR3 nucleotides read TGTGCCAGCAGTACCCCTTGGGGGCGATACACTGAAGCTTTCTTT. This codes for CASSTPWGRYTEAFF.

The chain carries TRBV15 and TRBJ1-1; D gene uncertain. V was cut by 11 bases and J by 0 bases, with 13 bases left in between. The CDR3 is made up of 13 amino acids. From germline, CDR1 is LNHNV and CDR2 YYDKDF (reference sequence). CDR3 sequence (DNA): TGTGCCGTAGGCAGGCAAATGAACACTGAAGCTTTCTTT. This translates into CAVGRQMNTEAFF. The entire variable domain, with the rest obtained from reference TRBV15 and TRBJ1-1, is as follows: DAMVIQNPRYQVTQFGKPVTLSCSQTLNHNVMYWYQQKSSQAPKLLFHYYDKDFNNEADTPDNFQSRRPNTSFCFLDIRSPGLGDTAMYLCAVGRQMNTEAFFGQGTRLTVV.

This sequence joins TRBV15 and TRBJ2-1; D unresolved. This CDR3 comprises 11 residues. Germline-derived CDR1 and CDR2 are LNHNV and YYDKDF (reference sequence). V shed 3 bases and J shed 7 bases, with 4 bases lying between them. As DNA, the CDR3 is TGTGCCACCAGCAGCCCGAATGAGCAGTTCTTC. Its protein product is CATSSPNEQFF.

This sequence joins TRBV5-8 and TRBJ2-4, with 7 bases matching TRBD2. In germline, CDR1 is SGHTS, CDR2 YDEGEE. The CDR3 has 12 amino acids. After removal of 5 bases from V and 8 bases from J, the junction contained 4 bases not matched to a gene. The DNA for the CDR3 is TGTGCCAGCAGTCTTCGGGAGGACATTCAGTACTTC. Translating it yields CASSLREDIQYF.

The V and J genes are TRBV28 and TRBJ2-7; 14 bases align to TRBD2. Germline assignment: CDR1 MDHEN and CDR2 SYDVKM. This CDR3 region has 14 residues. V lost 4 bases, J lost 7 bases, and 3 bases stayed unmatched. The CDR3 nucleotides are TGTGCCAGCAGTTGGACTAGCGGGAGGCTTGAGCAGTACTTC. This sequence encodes CASSWTSGRLEQYF.

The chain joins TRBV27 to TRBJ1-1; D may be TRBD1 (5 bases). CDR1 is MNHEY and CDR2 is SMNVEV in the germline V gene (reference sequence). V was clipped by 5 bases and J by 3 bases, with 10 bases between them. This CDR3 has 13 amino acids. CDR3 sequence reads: CASSDIGDTEAFF. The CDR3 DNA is TGTGCCAGCAGTGACATAGGGGACACTGAAGCTTTCTTT.

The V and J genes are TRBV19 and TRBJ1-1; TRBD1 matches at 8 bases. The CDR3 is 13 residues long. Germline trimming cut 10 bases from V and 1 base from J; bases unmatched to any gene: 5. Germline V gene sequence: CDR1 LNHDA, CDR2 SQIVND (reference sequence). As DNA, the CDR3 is TGTGCCACCAGAGGACAGGGGAACACTGAAGCTTTCTTT. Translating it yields CATRGQGNTEAFF.

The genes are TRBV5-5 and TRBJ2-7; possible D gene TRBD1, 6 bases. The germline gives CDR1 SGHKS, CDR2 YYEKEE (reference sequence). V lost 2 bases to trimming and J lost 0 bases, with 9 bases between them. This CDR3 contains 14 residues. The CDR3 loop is CASSLNRVSYEQYF. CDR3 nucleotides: TGTGCCAGCAGCTTAAACAGGGTCTCCTACGAGCAGTACTTC.